The source of this T cell receptor beta chain is a study of cytomegalovirus exposure and HLA in healthy donors. CDR3 size: 14 residues. CDR1 is SGHKS, CDR2 YYEKEE, per germline (reference sequence). Trimming cost V 1 base and J 6 bases; bases outside gene matches: 5. With regard to this clone: Its antigen is not identified.

The PCR employed 60 Vbeta primers together with 13 Jbeta primers. In the original analysis: Some 11 million of the approximately 80 million unique TCR beta chains counted in a later analysis were shared. Only in-frame clones appear in the TCRdb table, and some are missing; sequencing was by immunoSEQ multiplex PCR. That table supplies the V and J calls and clone size; D and trimming were determined from the DNA. The sample holds some 89,000 clones, roughly 80% seen once. General study results and limits: Most of the CMV-associated TCR beta chains (in a later analysis) appeared to be HLA-restricted. TRBV6-2, TRBV6-3 and some other V segments were excluded as indistinguishable.

The chain uses TRBV5-5 and TRBJ2-7, with TRBD1 identical over 9 bases. This TCR derives from a woman aged 25 to 39 in good health and CMV-seronegative. The sequenced sample consisted of PBMCs. The CDR3 DNA sequence: TGTGCCAGCAGCTTGTCCACAGGGGGCGGCGAGCAGTACTTC. The encoded protein is CASSLSTGGGEQYF. Based on the CDR3 plus reference TRBV5-5 and TRBJ2-7, the full variable domain is DAGVTQSPTHLIKTRGQQVTLRCSPISGHKSVSWYQQVLGQGPQFIFQYYEKEERGRGNFPDRFSARQFPNYSSELNVNALLLGDSALYLCASSLSTGGGEQYFGPGTRLTVT.